These 2 T cell receptor beta chains share one sample of origin, sequenced in a study of T cell responses to AZD1222 COVID-19 vaccine. Sequencing used immunoSEQ multiplex PCR; TCRdb keeps in-frame clones, though not all of them. The sample includes 95,000 to 150,000 clones, approximately 80% of them seen just once. The material was peripheral blood, obtained 28 days after the second AZD1222 dose. These receptors originate from an adult who received the AZD1222 COVID-19 vaccine.

The chain has TRBV15 and TRBJ2-7, with 7 positions matching TRBD1. Germline V gene lookup returns CDR1 LNHNV and CDR2 YYDKDF (reference sequence). V dropped 4 bases and J dropped 5; count of bases not matched to a gene: 8. The CDR3 is made up of 14 amino acids. Here the CDR3 reads CATSTGRGSDEQYF. CDR3 nucleotides: TGTGCCACCAGCACTGGCAGGGGGTCCGACGAGCAGTACTTC.

The rearrangement links TRBV27 to TRBJ2-7; TRBD2 might be the D (5 bases). The V and J ends lost 4 bases and 9 bases respectively, with 13 bases between them. Germline V lookup: CDR1 MNHEY, CDR2 SMNVEV (reference sequence). The CDR3 has 12 amino acids. CDR3: CASSSGSRGQYF. The CDR3 DNA sequence: TGTGCCAGCAGTTCGGGATCTCGAGGGCAGTACTTC.